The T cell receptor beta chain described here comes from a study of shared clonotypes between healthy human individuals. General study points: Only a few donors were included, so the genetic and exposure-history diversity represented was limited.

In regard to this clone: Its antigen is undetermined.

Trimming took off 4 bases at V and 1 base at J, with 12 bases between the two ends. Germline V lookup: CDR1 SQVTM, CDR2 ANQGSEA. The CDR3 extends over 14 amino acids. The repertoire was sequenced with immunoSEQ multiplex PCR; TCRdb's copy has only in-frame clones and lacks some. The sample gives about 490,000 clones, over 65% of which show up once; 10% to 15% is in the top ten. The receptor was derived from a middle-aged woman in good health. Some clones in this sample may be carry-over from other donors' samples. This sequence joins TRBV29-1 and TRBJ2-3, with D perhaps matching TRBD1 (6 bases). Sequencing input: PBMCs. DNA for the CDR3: TGCAGCGTTGTGGGGGCAGGGGGCACAGATACGCAGTATTTT. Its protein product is CSVVGAGGTDTQYF.